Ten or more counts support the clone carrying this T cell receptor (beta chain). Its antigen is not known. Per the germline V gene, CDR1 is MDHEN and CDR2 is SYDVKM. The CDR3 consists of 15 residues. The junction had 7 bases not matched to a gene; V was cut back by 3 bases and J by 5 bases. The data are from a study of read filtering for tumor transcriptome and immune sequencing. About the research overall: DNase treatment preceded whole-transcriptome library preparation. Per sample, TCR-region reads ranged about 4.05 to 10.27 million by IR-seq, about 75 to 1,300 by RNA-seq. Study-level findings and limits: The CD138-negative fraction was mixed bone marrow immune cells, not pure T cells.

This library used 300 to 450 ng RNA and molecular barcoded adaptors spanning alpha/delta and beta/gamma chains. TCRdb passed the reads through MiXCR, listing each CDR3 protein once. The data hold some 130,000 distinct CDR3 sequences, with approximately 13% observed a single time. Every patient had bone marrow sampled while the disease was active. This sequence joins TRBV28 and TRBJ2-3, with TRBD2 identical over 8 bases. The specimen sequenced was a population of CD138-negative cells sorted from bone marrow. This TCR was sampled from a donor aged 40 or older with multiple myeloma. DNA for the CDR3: TGTGCCAGCAGTTTTCGGGGGGGTCGCGGAGATACGCAGTATTTT. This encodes CASSFRGGRGDTQYF.